This record looks at one T cell receptor beta chain sequence and its context. Its antigen is unknown. Sequencing was performed with immunoSEQ multiplex PCR; in TCRdb, only in-frame clones are kept and a portion is missing. The sample lists approximately 90,000 clones, around 88% occurring once. The germline V gene encodes CDR1 SGHRS and CDR2 YFSETQ. The J segment lost 6 bases and the V segment lost 4 bases, leaving 14 bases of the junction unmatched. The CDR3 has 18 amino acids. This entry belongs to a study of OX40 agonist ivuxolimab in advanced cancers. Study background: Each patient was given ivuxolimab into a vein every 2 weeks, at 0.01 to 10 mg/kg. Findings and caveats of the study: At 0.1 to 3.0 mg/kg, CD4+ and CD8+ blood T cells expanded clonally by week 6.

The material sequenced was CD4+ or CD8+ T cells sorted from blood, taken in a trial of the OX40 agonist ivuxolimab. J is TRBJ2-2 and V is TRBV5-1; 11 positions match TRBD2. The clonotype was recovered from an adult with an advanced solid tumor such as melanoma, head and neck, liver or kidney cancer. CDR3 sequence: CASSPAVAGGPGAGELFF. In nucleotides, the CDR3 is TGCGCCAGCAGCCCCGCAGTAGCGGGAGGGCCCGGCGCCGGGGAGCTGTTTTTT.